Presented here are 31 T cell receptor beta chains from one specimen sequenced in a study of blood T cell repertoires in COVID-19. The assay was immunoSEQ multiplex PCR, and TCRdb's table has in-frame clones only and misses some. The data show more than 300,000 clones, roughly 89% seen once. Sequencing input: PBMCs or T cells enriched from blood (not recorded which). All receptors come from a woman in her twenties or thirties who had recovered from COVID-19.

The DNA of the CDR3 is TGTGCCAGCAGCTTAGCGCCGGCAGGGAATTCCAATGAGCAGTTCTTC. Protein: CASSLAPAGNSNEQFF. V and J are TRBV7-6 and TRBJ2-1, with D tentatively TRBD1 (5 bases). Germline V gene lookup returns CDR1 SGHVS and CDR2 FNYEAQ. V was pared by 0 bases and J by 6 bases, with 15 bases between. This CDR3 comprises 16 residues.

J is TRBJ2-4 and V is TRBV29-1, with a weak D call TRBD1 (5 bases). Trimming removed 4 bases at V and 4 bases at J, with 17 bases between. The length of the CDR3 is 15 residues. Germline lookup yields CDR1 SQVTM and CDR2 ANQGSEA. The CDR3 nucleotides read TGCAGCGTTGTCATTAGGGGATCATCAAAAAACATTCAGTACTTC. Encoded protein: CSVVIRGSSKNIQYF.

This chain uses TRBV7-9 with TRBJ2-7; perhaps TRBD1 as D (6 bases). The germline V gene has CDR1 SEHNR and CDR2 FQNEAQ (reference sequence). The V end lost 5 bases, the J end lost 3 bases, and 14 bases lay between the germline ends. The CDR3 consists of 14 residues. DNA of the CDR3: TGTGCCAGCAGCCAGGGGATATCGAGCTACGAGCAGTACTTC. Translating it yields CASSQGISSYEQYF.

Only a few counts were recorded for this clone. This chain uses TRBV28 with TRBJ2-6, with TRBD2 as a possible D gene (5 bases). Germline V CDR1 and CDR2: MDHEN, SYDVKM. CDR3 size: 15 residues. V was pared by 3 bases and J by 1 base, with 7 bases between. The CDR3 reads CASSFSGSGANVLTF. The CDR3 nucleotides read TGTGCCAGCAGTTTCTCGGGATCTGGGGCCAACGTCCTGACTTTC.

This chain uses TRBV11-2 with TRBJ2-1, with a weak D call TRBD2 (5 bases). Germline V CDR1 and CDR2: SGHAT, FQNNGV. CDR3 length: 16 residues. The V and J ends lost 3 bases and 5 bases respectively, with 17 bases between them. The CDR3 sequence is CASSLEDLAIHNEQFF. In DNA form, the CDR3 reads TGTGCCAGCAGCTTGGAGGACTTAGCGATCCACAATGAGCAGTTCTTC.

The chain combines TRBV7-2 with TRBJ2-7; 8 bases match TRBD2. The germline gives CDR1 SGHTA, CDR2 FQGNSA. The V and J ends lost 1 base and 3 bases, in that order; junction bases with no gene match: 5. The CDR3 consists of 15 residues. CDR3 coding DNA: TGTGCCAGCAGCTTAGGGCGGGAGGCTTACTACGAGCAGTACTTC. As protein: CASSLGREAYYEQYF.

CDR3 sequence reads: CSASDGSLYEQYF. Written as DNA, the CDR3 is TGCAGTGCTAGTGACGGGAGTCTCTACGAGCAGTACTTC. The V call is TRBV20-1, the J call TRBJ2-7, with TRBD2 as a possible D gene (6 bases). Trimming shortened V by 3 bases and J by 3 bases, and 12 bases separated the two germline ends. Germline CDR1 reads DFQATT; CDR2 reads SNEGSKA (reference sequence). The CDR3 is 13 residues long.

Note on this clone: The identical CDR3 is also encoded by other nucleotide sequences in the sample. The chain is built from TRBV29-1 and TRBJ1-1; D ambiguous. Between the trimmed V and J ends, which lost 3 bases and 2 bases, there was a span of 4 bases. Germline CDR1 and CDR2: SQVTM and ANQGSEA. The CDR3 spans 11 residues. The CDR3 nucleotides read TGCAGCGTTGAGGCAAACACTGAAGCTTTCTTT. Amino acid sequence: CSVEANTEAFF.

V usage is TRBV29-1 and J usage is TRBJ1-2; D unresolved. The CDR3 has 11 amino acids. Trimming shortened V by 4 bases and J by 7 bases, and 10 bases separated the two germline ends. Germline V gene sequence: CDR1 SQVTM, CDR2 ANQGSEA. CDR3 sequence: CSVVWEGGYTF. The CDR3 nucleotides read TGCAGCGTTGTTTGGGAGGGTGGCTACACCTTC.

The chain is built from TRBV28 and TRBJ2-7, with D tentatively TRBD1 (6 bases). Per the germline V gene, CDR1 is MDHEN and CDR2 is SYDVKM. V was pared by 7 bases and J by 0 bases, with 13 bases between. The CDR3 covers 14 residues. The CDR3, as DNA: TGTGCCAGCATAATGAACAGGGACTCCTACGAGCAGTACTTC. Protein product: CASIMNRDSYEQYF.

The chain is built from TRBV19 and TRBJ2-1, with 7 bases identical to TRBD1. J was trimmed by 4 bases and V by 6 bases; bases with no gene match: 12. Germline values: CDR1 LNHDA, CDR2 SQIVND (reference sequence). The CDR3 covers 16 residues. The CDR3 nucleotides are TGTGCCAGTAGCCCCCGGGACAGATTCACTTACAATGAGCAGTTCTTC. It codes for CASSPRDRFTYNEQFF.

The chain has TRBV2 and TRBJ2-1; 9 bases line up with TRBD1. The CDR3 consists of 16 residues. From germline, CDR1 is SNHLY and CDR2 FYNNEI. Trimming cost V 6 bases and J 7 bases; bases outside gene matches: 13. The CDR3 loop is CASSYRPGQGNNEQFF. In nucleotides, the CDR3 is TGTGCCAGCAGCTACCGTCCGGGACAGGGTAATAATGAGCAGTTCTTC.

The rearrangement links TRBV29-1 to TRBJ2-1; 7 bases line up with TRBD2. Germline trimming cut 3 bases from V and 7 bases from J; bases unmatched to any gene: 9. This CDR3 has 14 residues. CDR1 is SQVTM, CDR2 ANQGSEA, per germline. The CDR3 region has the DNA TGCAGCGTTGATGGGGGGGAAGCCTTGAATGAGCAGTTCTTC. It specifies CSVDGGEALNEQFF.

V and J are TRBV27 and TRBJ2-1; possible D gene TRBD2, 5 bases. This CDR3 contains 14 residues. In germline, CDR1 is MNHEY, CDR2 SMNVEV (reference sequence). V lost 5 bases and J 2 bases, leaving 10 bases between the germline ends. DNA of the CDR3: TGTGCCAGCAGTCCAAGACTACCCTACAATGAGCAGTTCTTC. Translation gives CASSPRLPYNEQFF.

V is TRBV6-5 and J is TRBJ1-4; 8 bases line up with TRBD1. The V segment lost 5 bases and the J segment 12 bases; nucleotides outside the gene matches: 14. Germline V gene sequence: CDR1 MNHEY, CDR2 SVGAGI. This CDR3 is built from 15 residues. CDR3 loop: CASSTVQGALGELFF. The CDR3 coding sequence is TGTGCCAGCAGTACAGTCCAGGGGGCGTTAGGAGAACTGTTTTTT.

This CDR3 is CASSPRPGTGMGTEAFF. Written as DNA, the CDR3 is TGTGCCAGCTCACCACGTCCCGGGACAGGTATGGGCACTGAAGCTTTCTTT. The chain uses TRBV18 and TRBJ1-1, with 8 bases aligning to TRBD1. Trimming took 1 base from V and 4 from J; bases not matched to a gene: 11. The CDR3 is 17 residues long. The V gene's germline CDR1 is KGHSH and CDR2 LQKENI.

The chain employs TRBV15 and TRBJ1-3; TRBD1 agrees at 7 bases. The length of the CDR3 is 16 residues. Per germline, CDR1 LNHNV and CDR2 YYDKDF (reference sequence). The junction had 5 bases not matched to a gene; V was cut back by 0 bases and J by 3 bases. CDR3 in amino acids: CATSRETGAYGNTIYF. The DNA of the CDR3 is TGTGCCACCAGCAGAGAAACAGGGGCATATGGAAACACCATATATTTT.

This clone appeared a single time. Other nucleotide sequences from this sample produce the same CDR3. The J gene is TRBJ2-7, the V gene TRBV6-5; 8 bases agree with TRBD1. The CDR3 totals 12 residues. Per germline, CDR1 MNHEY and CDR2 SVGAGI. V lost 8 bases, J lost 4 bases, and 4 bases stayed unmatched. CDR3 bases: TGTGCCAGCGGAGACAGGGGATACGAGCAGTACTTC. The encoded protein is CASGDRGYEQYF.

This clone has just a few counts. The chain uses TRBV19 and TRBJ1-5; 7 nucleotides align to TRBD1. The junction had 7 bases not matched to a gene; V was cut back by 5 bases and J by 6 bases. The CDR3 sequence is 14 residues long. Germline CDR1 LNHDA, CDR2 SQIVND (reference sequence). CDR3 DNA: TGTGCCAGTAGTGCTTACCAGGGGGGTCAGCCCCAGCATTTT. It codes for CASSAYQGGQPQHF.

This clone has only a few counts. The chain's CDR3 is CASSLEARVSYEQYF. CDR3 bases: TGTGCCAGCAGCTTAGAAGCCAGGGTAAGCTACGAGCAGTACTTC. The chain uses TRBV7-6 and TRBJ2-7, with D tentatively TRBD1 (5 bases). The length of the CDR3 is 15 residues. Germline-derived CDR1 and CDR2 are SGHVS and FNYEAQ. With 1 base removed from V and 3 bases from J, the gap between germline ends came to 13 bases.

V and J are TRBV11-3 and TRBJ2-5; D is perhaps TRBD2 (5 bases). Per the germline V gene, CDR1 is SGHNT and CDR2 is YENEEA. With 4 bases removed from V and 4 bases from J, the gap between germline ends came to 19 bases. This CDR3 has 16 residues. The CDR3 sequence: CASSSHGGLKGETQYF. The CDR3 bases are TGTGCCAGCAGCTCCCACGGAGGTTTAAAAGGAGAGACCCAGTACTTC.

The chain is built from TRBV6-1 and TRBJ2-3; the D is unclear. V was pared by 1 base and J by 0 bases, with 8 bases between. Germline loops: CDR1 MNHNS, CDR2 SASEGT. The CDR3 consists of 15 residues. CDR3 amino acids: CASSEGLESTDTQYF. The CDR3 nucleotides are TGTGCCAGCAGTGAAGGGCTAGAGAGCACAGATACGCAGTATTTT.

The V gene is TRBV10-3, the J gene TRBJ2-6; D is unresolved. Trimming pared 3 bases from V and 2 bases from J, leaving 5 bases between. CDR1 ENHRY and CDR2 SYGVKD come from the germline V gene. This CDR3 has 14 residues. In DNA form, the CDR3 reads TGTGCCATCAGTGAAAACACTGGGGCCAACGTCCTGACTTTC. Protein sequence: CAISENTGANVLTF.

The J gene is TRBJ1-2, the V gene TRBV7-9; D remains unclear. The CDR3 contains 13 residues. Trimming shortened V by 1 base and J by 6 bases, and 9 bases separated the two germline ends. Germline loops: CDR1 SEHNR, CDR2 FQNEAQ (reference sequence). CDR3 in DNA: TGTGCCAGCAGCTTAGAGGCGGGGAATGGCTACACCTTC. Encoded protein: CASSLEAGNGYTF.

The chain employs TRBV5-4 and TRBJ2-3, with D hard to call. This CDR3 comprises 14 residues. Germline CDR1 SGHNT, CDR2 YYREEE (reference sequence). The ends were cut back, 2 bases at V and 1 base at J, with 8 bases in the middle. CDR3 sequence (DNA): TGTGCCAGCAGCTTTCTAGACGGCACAGATACGCAGTATTTT. Translating gives CASSFLDGTDTQYF.

V gene TRBV11-2 combines with J gene TRBJ2-2; TRBD2 agrees at 8 bases. This CDR3 is built from 17 residues. Germline trimming cut 5 bases from V and 6 bases from J; bases unmatched to any gene: 14. Looked up from germline, CDR1 is SGHAT and CDR2 is FQNNGV. The CDR3 DNA is TGTGCCAGCAGCCCCCAGTTTGTGGGACTAGATTCCGGGGAGCTGTTTTTT. Amino acid sequence: CASSPQFVGLDSGELFF. Variable domain in full (rest from reference TRBV11-2 and TRBJ2-2): EAGVAQSPRYKIIEKRQSVAFWCNPISGHATLYWYQQILGQGPKLLIQFQNNGVVDDSQLPKDRFSAERLKGVDSTLKIQPAKLEDSAVYLCASSPQFVGLDSGELFFGEGSRLTVL.

This rearrangement joins TRBV30 to TRBJ1-1; TRBD1 matches 11 bases. The CDR3 consists of 15 residues. The trim removed 0 bases at V and 11 bases at J, leaving 11 bases unmatched. Germline V gene sequence: CDR1 GTSNPN, CDR2 SVGIG (reference sequence). CDR3 in amino acids: CAWSVGQGAVDSAFF. As DNA, the CDR3 is TGTGCCTGGAGTGTTGGACAGGGGGCAGTGGATTCGGCTTTCTTT.

The chain has TRBV14 and TRBJ2-5; 13 bases fit TRBD2. The J segment lost 5 bases and the V segment lost 6 bases, leaving 6 bases of the junction unmatched. The CDR3 spans 15 residues. Germline lookup yields CDR1 SGHDN and CDR2 FVKESK. In DNA, the CDR3 is TGTGCCAGCAGTCGACTAGCGGGAGGTGGGGAGACCCAGTACTTC. Translating gives CASSRLAGGGETQYF.

There are a few counts of this clone. J is TRBJ2-1 and V is TRBV27; no firm D call. CDR1 and CDR2 from the germline V gene are MNHEY and SMNVEV (reference sequence). Trimming removed 4 bases from V and 9 bases from J, with 10 bases in between. The CDR3 runs to 12 residues. The CDR3 region is CASSYLDGEQFF. Here the CDR3 DNA reads TGTGCCAGCAGTTACCTAGACGGTGAGCAGTTCTTC.

This chain uses TRBV6-2 or TRBV6-3 with TRBJ1-1, with unresolved D. The CDR3 covers 13 residues. The germline CDR1 and CDR2 sequences are MNHEY and SVGEGT. Trimming stripped 4 bases from V and 0 bases from J, with 6 bases between. The CDR3 loop is CASSFQMNTEAFF. The CDR3, as DNA: TGTGCCAGCAGTTTTCAGATGAACACTGAAGCTTTCTTT.

The chain joins TRBV5-1 to TRBJ2-1, with 9 bases that match TRBD2. The CDR3 is made up of 15 amino acids. V lost 3 bases to trimming and J lost 6 bases; unmatched junction nucleotides: 7. CDR1 SGHRS and CDR2 YFSETQ come from the germline V gene. The CDR3 sequence is CASSSRLAEANEQFF. The CDR3, as DNA: TGCGCCAGCAGCTCTAGACTAGCGGAAGCCAATGAGCAGTTCTTC.